The 10 T cell receptor beta chains in this list originate from one sample, sequenced in a study of blood T cell repertoires in COVID-19. Measured with immunoSEQ multiplex PCR; TCRdb has only the in-frame clones, and not every one. The sample includes about 100,000 clones, around four fifths of them seen just once. The specimen sequenced was peripheral blood. The receptors here all came from a man over 45 with active or convalescent COVID-19.

The rearrangement links TRBV10-3 to TRBJ1-5; D is ambiguous. The germline V gene encodes CDR1 ENHRY and CDR2 SYGVKD. The V gene lost 3 bases and the J gene lost 5 bases, with 8 bases spanning the gap. CDR3 size: 13 residues. The CDR3 is CAISEETDQPQHF. CDR3 sequence (DNA): TGTGCCATCAGTGAAGAGACTGATCAGCCCCAGCATTTT.

This CDR3 reads CASSLAGLANNEQFF. The DNA of the CDR3 is TGCGCCAGCAGCTTGGCAGGACTAGCCAACAATGAGCAGTTCTTC. The chain recombines TRBV5-1 with TRBJ2-1; 8 nucleotides align to TRBD2. The CDR3 spans 15 residues. Germline values: CDR1 SGHRS, CDR2 YFSETQ. V lost 0 bases and J lost 5; bases outside the gene matches: 4.

V is TRBV30 and J is TRBJ1-1; 8 bases are shared with TRBD1. Germline lookup yields CDR1 GTSNPN and CDR2 SVGIG (reference sequence). There are 14 residues in the CDR3. With 5 bases clipped from V and 3 bases from J, the junction kept 8 bases outside the gene matches. The CDR3 bases are TGTGCCTGGGGCCCTGAGACAGGGGACACTGAAGCTTTCTTT. Encoded protein: CAWGPETGDTEAFF. The complete variable domain, with remaining parts taken from reference TRBV30 and TRBJ1-1, reads SQTIHQWPATLVQPVGSPLSLECTVEGTSNPNLYWYRQAAGRGLQLLFYSVGIGQISSEVPQNLSASRPQDRQFILSSKKLLLSDSGFYLCAWGPETGDTEAFFGQGTRLTVV.

This clone has more than one count but fewer than ten. The CDR3 bases are TGTGCCAGCAGTGGGTCCCTAGCGGGAGAGGCCTACGAGCAGTACTTC. Protein product: CASSGSLAGEAYEQYF. The chain has TRBV2 and TRBJ2-7; 10 bases line up with TRBD2. Germline CDR1 SNHLY, CDR2 FYNNEI. Trimming took 4 bases from V and 2 from J; bases not matched to a gene: 8. The CDR3 length is 16 residues. Based on the CDR3 plus reference TRBV2 and TRBJ2-7, the full variable domain is EPEVTQTPSHQVTQMGQEVILRCVPISNHLYFYWYRQILGQKVEFLVSFYNNEISEKSEIFDDQFSVERPDGSNFTLKIRSTKLEDSAMYFCASSGSLAGEAYEQYFGPGTRLTVT.

The V gene is TRBV28, the J gene TRBJ2-1; a weak D match, TRBD2 (5 bases). With 6 bases removed from V and 0 bases from J, the gap between germline ends came to 9 bases. This CDR3 has 14 amino acids. CDR1 is MDHEN, CDR2 SYDVKM, per germline. DNA of the CDR3: TGTGCCAGCAGACGCGGGCCCTCCTACAATGAGCAGTTCTTC. It codes for CASRRGPSYNEQFF.

The chain is built from TRBV18 and TRBJ1-3; 7 bases fit TRBD1. CDR1 and CDR2 (germline): KGHSH, LQKENI. The CDR3 is 15 amino acids. J was trimmed by 2 bases and V by 5 bases; bases with no gene match: 6. The CDR3 sequence: CASSIGQGAGNTIYF. The CDR3 DNA sequence: TGTGCCAGCTCAATAGGCCAGGGGGCTGGAAACACCATATATTTT.

The chain links TRBV19 to TRBJ1-2; TRBD1 matches 7 bases. Germline assignment: CDR1 LNHDA and CDR2 SQIVND (reference sequence). V dropped 6 bases and J dropped 4; count of bases not matched to a gene: 14. The CDR3 has 16 amino acids. CDR3 residues: CASSSPRTGDFYGYTF. The CDR3 nucleotides are TGTGCCAGTAGCTCACCTCGGACAGGAGACTTCTATGGCTACACCTTC.

This clone was found once. The chain joins TRBV7-8 to TRBJ1-6; TRBD1 aligns across 7 bases. This CDR3 is 15 amino acids long. Germline CDR1 reads SGHVS; CDR2 reads FQNEAQ. Trimming at V came to 5 bases and at J to 7 bases, leaving 8 bases not matched to a gene. CDR3 amino acids: CASSPRQGSNSPLHF. For the CDR3, the DNA is TGTGCCAGCAGCCCTCGACAGGGATCAAATTCACCCCTCCACTTT. Full variable domain (outside the CDR3, taken from reference TRBV7-8 and TRBJ1-6): GAGVSQSPRYKVAKRGQDVALRCDPISGHVSLFWYQQALGQGPEFLTYFQNEAQLDKSGLPSDRFFAERPEGSVSTLKIQRTQQEDSAVYLCASSPRQGSNSPLHFGNGTRLTVT.

The rearrangement links TRBV19 to TRBJ1-2, with a tentative D call TRBD1 (5 bases). Germline loops: CDR1 LNHDA, CDR2 SQIVND (reference sequence). V dropped 7 bases and J dropped 4 bases, with 13 bases sitting between them. CDR3 length: 13 residues. CDR3 bases: TGTGCCAGTACCCCCAGGGATACCTATGGCTACACCTTC. Amino acids: CASTPRDTYGYTF.

The chain recombines TRBV24-1 with TRBJ2-1; TRBD1 might be the D (6 bases). CDR3 length: 16 residues. Trimming shortened V by 3 bases and J by 4 bases, and 15 bases separated the two germline ends. Germline loops: CDR1 KGHDR, CDR2 SFDVKD. The CDR3 region is CATSDRGGEGYNEQFF. DNA for the CDR3: TGTGCCACCAGTGATAGAGGGGGAGAGGGATACAATGAGCAGTTCTTC.